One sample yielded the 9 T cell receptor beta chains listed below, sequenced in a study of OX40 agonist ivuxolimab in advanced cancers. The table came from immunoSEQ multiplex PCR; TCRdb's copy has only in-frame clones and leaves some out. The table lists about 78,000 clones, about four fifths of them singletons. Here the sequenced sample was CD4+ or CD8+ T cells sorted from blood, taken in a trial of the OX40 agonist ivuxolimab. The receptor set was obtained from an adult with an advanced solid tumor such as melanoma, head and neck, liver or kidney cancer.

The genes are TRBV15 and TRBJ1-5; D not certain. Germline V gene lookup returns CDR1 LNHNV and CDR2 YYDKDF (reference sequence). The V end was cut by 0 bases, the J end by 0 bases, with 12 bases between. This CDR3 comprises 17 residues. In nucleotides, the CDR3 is TGTGCCACCAGCAGAGAATCCGCAGGTTATAGCAATCAGCCCCAGCATTTT. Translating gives CATSRESAGYSNQPQHF.

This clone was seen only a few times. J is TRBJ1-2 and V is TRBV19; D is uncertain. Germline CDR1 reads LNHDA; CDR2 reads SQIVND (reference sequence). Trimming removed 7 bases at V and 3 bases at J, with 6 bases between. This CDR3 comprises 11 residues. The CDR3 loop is CASKEDYGYTF. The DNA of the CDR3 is TGTGCCAGTAAGGAGGACTATGGCTACACCTTC. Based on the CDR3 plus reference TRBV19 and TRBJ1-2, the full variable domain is DGGITQSPKYLFRKEGQNVTLSCEQNLNHDAMYWYRQDPGQGLRLIYYSQIVNDFQKGDIAEGYSVSREKKESFPLTVTSAQKNPTAFYLCASKEDYGYTFGSGTRLTVV.

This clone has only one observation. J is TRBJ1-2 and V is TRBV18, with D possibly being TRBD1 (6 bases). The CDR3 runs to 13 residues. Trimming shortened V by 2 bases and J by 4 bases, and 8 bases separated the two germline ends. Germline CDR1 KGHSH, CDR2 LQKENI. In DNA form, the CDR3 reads TGTGCCAGCTCACCAGGACAGATCTATGGCTACACCTTC. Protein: CASSPGQIYGYTF. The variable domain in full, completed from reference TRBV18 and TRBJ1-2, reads NAGVMQNPRHLVRRRGQEARLRCSPMKGHSHVYWYRQLPEEGLKFMVYLQKENIIDESGMPKERFSAEFPKEGPSILRIQQVVRGDSAAYFCASSPGQIYGYTFGSGTRLTVV.

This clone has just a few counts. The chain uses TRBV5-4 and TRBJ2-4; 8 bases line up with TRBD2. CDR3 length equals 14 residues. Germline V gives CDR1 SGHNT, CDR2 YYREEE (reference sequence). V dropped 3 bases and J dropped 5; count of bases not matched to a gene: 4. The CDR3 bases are TGTGCCAGCAGCTATCCCGGGGGGGAAAACATTCAGTACTTC. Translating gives CASSYPGGENIQYF.

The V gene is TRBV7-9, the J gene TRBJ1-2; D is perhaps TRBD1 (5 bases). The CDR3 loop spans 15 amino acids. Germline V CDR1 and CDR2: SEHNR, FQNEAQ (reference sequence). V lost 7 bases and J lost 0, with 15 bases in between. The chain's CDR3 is CASTPSGGANYGYTF. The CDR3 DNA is TGTGCCAGCACTCCCTCGGGGGGGGCTAACTATGGCTACACCTTC.

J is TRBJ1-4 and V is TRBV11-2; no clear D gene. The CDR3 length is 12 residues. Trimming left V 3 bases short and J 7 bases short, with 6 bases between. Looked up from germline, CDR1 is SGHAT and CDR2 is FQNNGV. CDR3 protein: CASSLDSEKLFF. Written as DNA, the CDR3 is TGTGCCAGCAGCTTGGATAGTGAAAAACTGTTTTTT.

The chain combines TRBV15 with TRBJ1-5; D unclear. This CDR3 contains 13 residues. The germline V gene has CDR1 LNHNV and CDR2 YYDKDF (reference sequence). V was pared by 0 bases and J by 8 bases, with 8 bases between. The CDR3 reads CATSRDRIKPQHF. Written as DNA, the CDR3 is TGTGCCACCAGCAGAGATCGAATCAAGCCCCAGCATTTT.

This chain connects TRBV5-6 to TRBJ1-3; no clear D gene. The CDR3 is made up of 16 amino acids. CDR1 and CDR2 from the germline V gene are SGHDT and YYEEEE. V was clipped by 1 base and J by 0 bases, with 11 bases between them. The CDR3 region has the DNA TGTGCCAGCAGCTTGAGTCCCAGATCCTCTGGAAACACCATATATTTT. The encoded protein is CASSLSPRSSGNTIYF.

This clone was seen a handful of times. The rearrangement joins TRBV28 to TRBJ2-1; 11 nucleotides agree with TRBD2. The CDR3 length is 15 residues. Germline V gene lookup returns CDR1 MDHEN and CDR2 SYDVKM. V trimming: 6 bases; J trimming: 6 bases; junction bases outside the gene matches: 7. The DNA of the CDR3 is TGTGCCAGCAGGGTAGCGGGGGGGCCTTTCAATGAGCAGTTCTTC. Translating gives CASRVAGGPFNEQFF.